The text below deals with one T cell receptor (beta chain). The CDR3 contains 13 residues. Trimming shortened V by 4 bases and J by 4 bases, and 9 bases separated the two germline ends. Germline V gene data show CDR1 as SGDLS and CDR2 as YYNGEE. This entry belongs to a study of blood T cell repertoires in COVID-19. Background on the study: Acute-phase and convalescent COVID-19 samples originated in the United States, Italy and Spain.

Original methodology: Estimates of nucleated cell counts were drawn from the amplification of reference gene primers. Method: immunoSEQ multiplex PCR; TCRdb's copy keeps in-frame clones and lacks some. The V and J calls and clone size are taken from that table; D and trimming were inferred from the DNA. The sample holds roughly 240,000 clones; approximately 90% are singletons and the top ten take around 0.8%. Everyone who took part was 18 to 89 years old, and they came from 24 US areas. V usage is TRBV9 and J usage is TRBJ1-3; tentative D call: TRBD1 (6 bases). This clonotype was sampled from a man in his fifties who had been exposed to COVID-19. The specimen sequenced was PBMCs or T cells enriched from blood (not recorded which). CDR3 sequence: CASSYGQGNTIYF. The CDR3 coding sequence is TGTGCCAGCAGCTATGGACAGGGAAACACCATATATTTT.